Each of the 10 T cell receptor beta chains below was sequenced from the same sample in a study of blood T cell repertoires in COVID-19. The data were produced by immunoSEQ multiplex PCR, yet TCRdb's version contains in-frame clones alone and is incomplete. The sample lists 90,000 to 150,000 clones; about 80% were seen once. The material sequenced was peripheral blood. These TCRs come from an elderly woman with acute or convalescent COVID-19.

The chain couples TRBV28 to TRBJ2-5, with 7 nucleotides matching TRBD2. CDR1 MDHEN and CDR2 SYDVKM come from the germline V gene. The CDR3 has 17 amino acids. Trimming cost V 3 bases and J 1 base; bases outside gene matches: 11. The CDR3 sequence is CASSFGLGRGVQETQYF. The CDR3 nucleotides read TGTGCCAGCAGTTTCGGACTGGGACGGGGGGTCCAAGAGACCCAGTACTTC.

This clone was observed once. The gene calls are TRBV7-8 and TRBJ2-5; D is perhaps TRBD2 (5 bases). Germline CDR1 reads SGHVS; CDR2 reads FQNEAQ. The CDR3 runs 12 residues. The V and J ends lost 5 bases and 9 bases respectively, with 13 bases between them. The CDR3 DNA sequence: TGTGCCAGCAGCCCAAACGCGGAGGCCCAGTACTTC. Amino acids: CASSPNAEAQYF.

The chain combines TRBV30 with TRBJ1-1; D unresolved. V was trimmed by 4 bases and J by 1 base, leaving 13 bases between them. The CDR3 covers 14 residues. Per the germline V gene, CDR1 is GTSNPN and CDR2 is SVGIG (reference sequence). Here the CDR3 reads CAWILVGRNTEAFF. The CDR3 DNA sequence: TGTGCCTGGATTCTAGTCGGGAGGAACACTGAAGCTTTCTTT. The full variable domain, rest sourced from reference TRBV30 and TRBJ1-1, is SQTIHQWPATLVQPVGSPLSLECTVEGTSNPNLYWYRQAAGRGLQLLFYSVGIGQISSEVPQNLSASRPQDRQFILSSKKLLLSDSGFYLCAWILVGRNTEAFFGQGTRLTVV.

The rearrangement uses TRBV19 and TRBJ2-3, with 11 bases aligning to TRBD2. The CDR3 is 15 amino acids. Germline CDR1 and CDR2: LNHDA and SQIVND (reference sequence). V shed 5 bases and J 4 bases; nucleotides not matched to a gene: 5. CDR3 amino acids: CASSLSGGVADTQYF. For the CDR3, the DNA is TGTGCCAGTAGTCTTAGCGGGGGGGTGGCAGATACGCAGTATTTT.

The genes are TRBV30 and TRBJ2-3; 7 bases are shared with TRBD1. The junction had 6 bases not matched to a gene; V was cut back by 2 bases and J by 7 bases. CDR1 is GTSNPN, CDR2 SVGIG, per germline (reference sequence). The CDR3 has 13 residues. The CDR3 DNA is TGTGCCTGGAGTCTAGGGGGCCGAAATACGCAGTATTTT. This codes for CAWSLGGRNTQYF.

The rearrangement joins TRBV3-1 (or the pseudogene TRBV3-2) to TRBJ2-5, with 14 positions matching TRBD2. Germline CDR1 reads LGHDT; CDR2 reads YNNKEL (reference sequence). V lost 4 bases and J lost 3; bases outside the gene matches: 13. The CDR3 length is 19 residues. The CDR3 is CASSPTSGLAGGREETQYF. The CDR3 bases are TGTGCCAGCAGCCCTACTAGTGGACTAGCGGGGGGAAGAGAAGAGACCCAGTACTTC.

V gene TRBV27 combines with J gene TRBJ2-1, with 8 bases fitting TRBD1. Germline V gene lookup returns CDR1 MNHEY and CDR2 SMNVEV (reference sequence). V shed 2 bases, J shed 9 bases, and the junction held 9 bases outside the gene matches. This CDR3 has 15 amino acids. The CDR3 DNA reads TGTGCCAGCAGTTTACTCCTGACAGGGGATAGTGAGCAGTTCTTC. Its protein is CASSLLLTGDSEQFF.

The genes are TRBV7-2 and TRBJ1-2, with D possibly TRBD1 on 6 matching bases. CDR3 length: 14 amino acids. Trimming took off 4 bases at V and 1 base at J, with 10 bases between the two ends. Germline CDR1 and CDR2: SGHTA and FQGNSA. The DNA of the CDR3 is TGTGCCAGCAGCTCAACAGGGATTAACTATGGCTACACCTTC. Its protein is CASSSTGINYGYTF.

This chain links TRBV18 with TRBJ1-6, with 8 nucleotides matching TRBD1. Germline V gene sequence: CDR1 KGHSH, CDR2 LQKENI. V lost 3 bases to trimming and J lost 10 bases; unmatched junction nucleotides: 11. The CDR3 runs 16 residues. The CDR3 sequence: CASSPNPGGAGSPLHF. Written as DNA, the CDR3 is TGTGCCAGCTCACCTAATCCAGGGGGCGCGGGATCACCCCTCCACTTT. Drawing the rest from reference TRBV18 and TRBJ1-6, the complete variable domain is NAGVMQNPRHLVRRRGQEARLRCSPMKGHSHVYWYRQLPEEGLKFMVYLQKENIIDESGMPKERFSAEFPKEGPSILRIQQVVRGDSAAYFCASSPNPGGAGSPLHFGNGTRLTVT.

CDR3 residues: CAWRRWTLQLENTEAFF. The CDR3 region has the DNA TGTGCCTGGAGGCGGTGGACACTTCAACTGGAGAACACTGAAGCTTTCTTT. The V call is TRBV30, the J call TRBJ1-1, with a tentative D call TRBD1 (5 bases). The CDR3 has 17 residues. CDR1 and CDR2 (germline): GTSNPN, SVGIG (reference sequence). V gave up 3 bases and J gave up 1 base, with 21 bases separating them.